This paragraph covers one TCR beta chain sequence. This specimen belongs to a study of blood T cell repertoires in COVID-19. Study summary: The samples span acute and convalescent COVID-19 from the United States, Italy and Spain.

Authors' analysis steps: The authors estimated nucleated cell counts from reference gene primer amplification. Generated by immunoSEQ multiplex PCR, the TCRdb table keeps only in-frame clones and is missing some. The V and J calls and clone size are taken from that table; D and trimming were inferred from the DNA. The profile shows approximately 190,000 clones, around 83% of them singletons. Germline-derived CDR1 and CDR2 are SGHDT and YYEEEE. The CDR3 contains 12 residues. Trimming left V 4 bases short and J 6 bases short, with 7 bases between. The chain links TRBV5-6 to TRBJ2-2; D uncertain. The TCR was taken from a woman aged 40 to 50 with acute or convalescent COVID-19. Specimen: peripheral blood. The CDR3 nucleotides read TGTGCCAGCAGCCCAACAGCCGGGGAGCTGTTTTTT. This codes for CASSPTAGELFF.